These 8 T cell receptor beta chains were all obtained from the same sample, sequenced in a study of identical twins' blood T cells. A single record per CDR3 protein comes from TCRdb applying MiXCR to the 5' RACE reads. The sample carries 350,000 to 400,000 distinct CDR3 sequences, under 30% recorded once. Sequencing was performed on PBMCs. The receptor source for this set is a woman aged 18-49 years in good health.

CDR3: CASSAEVAGISYNEQFF. The CDR3 nucleotides read TGCGCCAGCAGCGCTGAAGTGGCGGGGATCTCCTACAATGAGCAGTTCTTC. This chain joins TRBV4-3 and TRBJ2-1; D possibly corresponds to TRBD2 (6 bases). This CDR3 has 17 amino acids. Between the trimmed V and J ends, which lost 5 bases and 0 bases, there was a span of 17 bases. From germline, CDR1 is LGHNA and CDR2 YSLEER.

The rearrangement joins TRBV5-1 to TRBJ1-1; 8 bases are shared with TRBD1. The length of the CDR3 is 15 residues. From germline, CDR1 is SGHRS and CDR2 YFSETQ. V shed 2 bases and J 1 base; nucleotides not matched to a gene: 4. The DNA for the CDR3 is TGCGCCAGCAGCTTTTGGACAGGGACGAACACTGAAGCTTTCTTT. It translates to CASSFWTGTNTEAFF.

This clonotype was observed at least ten times. The chain is built from TRBV2 and TRBJ1-5, with no clear D. This CDR3 spans 16 amino acids. Looked up from germline, CDR1 is SNHLY and CDR2 is FYNNEI. Trimming left V 5 bases short and J 2 bases short, with 16 bases between. The CDR3 sequence is CASSPPGERGNQPQHF. The CDR3 bases are TGTGCCAGCAGTCCCCCCGGGGAAAGAGGCAATCAGCCCCAGCATTTT.

The sample holds many counts of this clonotype. The V call is TRBV5-1, the J call TRBJ1-1; D may be TRBD1 (5 bases). The V gene lost 0 bases and the J gene lost 7 bases, with 13 bases spanning the gap. Germline-derived CDR1 and CDR2 are SGHRS and YFSETQ. The CDR3 is made up of 14 amino acids. CDR3 residues: CASSLEGLGDEAFF. As DNA, the CDR3 is TGCGCCAGCAGCTTGGAGGGGTTGGGCGATGAAGCTTTCTTT.

The table lists this clonotype with a few counts. The chain employs TRBV25-1 and TRBJ1-5; weak D call: TRBD1 (6 bases). The CDR3 extends over 15 amino acids. Trimming took 2 bases from V and 8 from J, leaving 16 bases between them. Germline CDR1 MGHDK, CDR2 SYGVNS. The CDR3 here is CASSEGRGRGEPQHF. DNA for the CDR3: TGTGCCAGCAGTGAAGGACGGGGGCGCGGTGAGCCCCAGCATTTT.

In its sample, this clonotype was seen many times. The V call is TRBV20-1, the J call TRBJ1-2; D unresolved. CDR3 length: 13 residues. V shed 5 bases and J shed 8 bases, with 18 bases lying between them. Per the germline V gene, CDR1 is DFQATT and CDR2 is SNEGSKA (reference sequence). CDR3 sequence: CSAPTTSPTGYTF. As DNA, the CDR3 is TGCAGTGCTCCGACGACAAGCCCTACGGGCTACACCTTC.

Only a few counts were recorded for this clonotype. The rearrangement uses TRBV20-1 and TRBJ1-1, with D unresolved. This CDR3 region has 12 residues. The V gene's germline CDR1 is DFQATT and CDR2 SNEGSKA (reference sequence). Deletions cut 5 bases from V and 4 bases from J, with 11 bases between. CDR3 loop: CSAPGWGTEAFF. CDR3 DNA sequence: TGCAGTGCTCCTGGGTGGGGCACTGAAGCTTTCTTT.

The chain couples TRBV29-1 to TRBJ1-5, with 9 bases aligning to TRBD1. CDR1 is SQVTM and CDR2 is ANQGSEA in the germline V gene. After removal of 7 bases from V and 5 bases from J, the junction contained 6 bases not matched to a gene. The CDR3 runs 13 residues. Here the CDR3 reads CSARQGGDQPQHF. The CDR3 region has the DNA TGCAGCGCTCGACAGGGGGGAGATCAGCCCCAGCATTTT.